Each of the 21 T cell receptor beta chains below was sequenced from the same sample in a study of shared clonotypes between healthy human individuals. Sequenced by immunoSEQ multiplex PCR; TCRdb stores in-frame clones only, minus some. The sample has a few hundred thousand clones, just under 97% seen once; the top ten hold 0.1% to 0.11%. CD45RO negativity and positive selection for CCR7 defined naive CD8 cells, a population that excluded terminally differentiated effector memory CD45RA+ cells. Sequencing was performed on naive CD8+ T cells sorted from blood. Source of these receptors: a woman in her twenties or thirties in good health.

V gene TRBV5-1 combines with J gene TRBJ1-1; no reliable D call. Germline lookup yields CDR1 SGHRS and CDR2 YFSETQ. V was pared by 6 bases and J by 4 bases, with 16 bases between. The CDR3 covers 14 residues. The CDR3 loop reads CASKSPHLGTEAFF. CDR3 sequence (DNA): TGCGCCAGCAAATCCCCTCATTTGGGCACTGAAGCTTTCTTT.

This clone was seen just once. CDR3 nucleotide sequence: TGTGCCAGCAGCAGGGGGCTCCACGAGCAGTACTTC. Amino acid sequence: CASSRGLHEQYF. V gene TRBV27 combines with J gene TRBJ2-7, with 8 bases lining up with TRBD1. The J segment lost 5 bases and the V segment lost 6 bases, leaving 3 bases of the junction unmatched. There are 12 residues in the CDR3. Germline lookup yields CDR1 MNHEY and CDR2 SMNVEV (reference sequence).

The chain recombines TRBV5-8 with TRBJ1-5; TRBD1 matches 8 bases. The CDR3 is made up of 14 amino acids. Germline CDR1 reads SGHTS; CDR2 reads YDEGEE. V lost 8 bases to trimming and J lost 1 base; unmatched junction nucleotides: 5. CDR3 protein: CARGQVSSNQPQHF. The CDR3 nucleotides are TGTGCCAGGGGACAGGTTTCGAGCAATCAGCCCCAGCATTTT. Based on the CDR3 plus reference TRBV5-8 and TRBJ1-5, the full variable domain is EAGVTQSPTHLIKTRGQQATLRCSPISGHTSVYWYQQALGLGLQFLLWYDEGEERNRGNFPPRFSGRQFPNYSSELNVNALELEDSALYLCARGQVSSNQPQHFGDGTRLSIL.

The V and J genes are TRBV27 and TRBJ2-7; 8 positions agree with TRBD1. V dropped 4 bases and J dropped 6; count of bases not matched to a gene: 8. CDR3 size: 14 residues. Germline values: CDR1 MNHEY, CDR2 SMNVEV (reference sequence). Written as DNA, the CDR3 is TGTGCCAGCAGTTCGGCGACAGGGGCCTTCGAGCAGTACTTC. Translating it yields CASSSATGAFEQYF.

The chain carries TRBV7-8 and TRBJ2-1, with TRBD2 matching over 8 bases. The CDR3 length is 14 residues. V lost 6 bases and J lost 9; bases outside the gene matches: 10. Germline CDR1 is SGHVS and CDR2 is FQNEAQ. CDR3 DNA sequence: TGTGCCAGCAGTCCCGGGACTAGGGAGAGTGAGCAGTTCTTC. Its protein product is CASSPGTRESEQFF.

The chain joins TRBV19 to TRBJ1-1, with D possibly matching TRBD1 (5 bases). Germline V CDR1 and CDR2: LNHDA, SQIVND (reference sequence). V shed 6 bases and J shed 4 bases, with 21 bases lying between them. The CDR3 totals 16 residues. Here the CDR3 reads CASRPRGERGSTEAFF. The CDR3 nucleotides read TGTGCCAGTAGGCCGAGGGGCGAACGGGGGAGCACTGAAGCTTTCTTT. The variable domain in full, completed from reference TRBV19 and TRBJ1-1, reads DGGITQSPKYLFRKEGQNVTLSCEQNLNHDAMYWYRQDPGQGLRLIYYSQIVNDFQKGDIAEGYSVSREKKESFPLTVTSAQKNPTAFYLCASRPRGERGSTEAFFGQGTRLTVV.

The chain combines TRBV11-3 with TRBJ1-5; a possible D gene is TRBD1 (6 bases). Germline V gene lookup returns CDR1 SGHNT and CDR2 YENEEA. The CDR3 is 19 amino acids. V lost 5 bases and J lost 0, with 23 bases in between. DNA for the CDR3: TGTGCCAGCAGCCTCCCCCACAGGGATAGGCACCATAGCAATCAGCCCCAGCATTTT. Amino acids: CASSLPHRDRHHSNQPQHF.

The gene calls are TRBV7-9 and TRBJ2-1, with unresolved D. With 4 bases removed from V and 0 bases from J, the gap between germline ends came to 13 bases. The CDR3 sequence is 16 residues long. Germline V lookup: CDR1 SEHNR, CDR2 FQNEAQ (reference sequence). CDR3 protein: CASSSLAQSSYNEQFF. CDR3 nucleotide sequence: TGTGCCAGCAGCTCCTTAGCCCAAAGCTCCTACAATGAGCAGTTCTTC.

This clone was seen only a few times. The chain is built from TRBV7-3 and TRBJ2-1; 9 bases fit TRBD2. The CDR3 extends over 15 amino acids. V was clipped by 2 bases and J by 7 bases; unmatched bases: 6. Germline CDR1 SGHTA, CDR2 FQGTGA. The CDR3 spells CASSLGREGLNEQFF. CDR3 coding DNA: TGTGCCAGCAGCTTAGGGCGGGAGGGTCTGAATGAGCAGTTCTTC.

The gene calls are TRBV18 and TRBJ2-5; the match to TRBD1 covers 10 bases. With 2 bases clipped from V and 1 base from J, the junction kept 7 bases outside the gene matches. This CDR3 spans 17 amino acids. Germline V gene sequence: CDR1 KGHSH, CDR2 LQKENI. The CDR3 protein is CASSPVPGQGSQETQYF. CDR3 sequence (DNA): TGTGCCAGCTCACCAGTTCCGGGACAGGGGTCCCAAGAGACCCAGTACTTC.

The gene calls are TRBV5-6 and TRBJ2-5, with a possible D match to TRBD2 (5 bases). CDR3 length: 15 amino acids. The germline V gene encodes CDR1 SGHDT and CDR2 YYEEEE. The ends were cut back, 0 bases at V and 4 bases at J, with 13 bases in the middle. In nucleotides, the CDR3 is TGTGCCAGCAGCTTGGGACTAAGCGTACCAGAGACCCAGTACTTC. Translating it yields CASSLGLSVPETQYF.

The V and J genes are TRBV7-7 and TRBJ2-1, with 8 bases matching TRBD2. The CDR3 runs 14 residues. J gave up 6 bases and V 1 base, and 2 bases lay outside the gene matches. The V gene's germline CDR1 is SSHAT and CDR2 FNYEAQ (reference sequence). DNA of the CDR3: TGTGCCAGCAGCTTAGGGCTAGCGGGCAATGAGCAGTTCTTC. Translation: CASSLGLAGNEQFF.

The rearrangement joins TRBV9 to TRBJ2-7, with D possibly being TRBD2 (5 bases). The V gene's germline CDR1 is SGDLS and CDR2 YYNGEE. Trimming left V 5 bases short and J 1 base short, with 13 bases between. The CDR3 spans 14 residues. CDR3 loop: CASSAESGSYEQYF. CDR3 in DNA: TGTGCCAGCAGTGCAGAGAGCGGATCCTACGAGCAGTACTTC.

The V and J genes are TRBV6-1 and TRBJ2-1; D not certain. Per the germline V gene, CDR1 is MNHNS and CDR2 is SASEGT. The V gene lost 3 bases and the J gene lost 15 bases, with 9 bases spanning the gap. The CDR3 totals 10 residues. CDR3 region: CASSDVTGFF. The CDR3 DNA reads TGTGCCAGCAGTGATGTGACGGGGTTCTTC.

This clone has only one observation. V and J are TRBV27 and TRBJ1-5; no clear D. The V gene lost 3 bases and the J gene lost 0 bases, with 9 bases spanning the gap. The CDR3 has 15 amino acids. Germline V gene data show CDR1 as MNHEY and CDR2 as SMNVEV (reference sequence). The CDR3 DNA is TGTGCCAGCAGTTTGGGTCAATATAGCAATCAGCCCCAGCATTTT. It specifies CASSLGQYSNQPQHF.

The chain is built from TRBV28 and TRBJ2-5; maybe TRBD2 (5 bases). The DNA end is a closer match to TRBJ2-7, so the J assignment may be wrong. The CDR3 extends over 12 amino acids. The germline CDR1 and CDR2 sequences are MDHEN and SYDVKM. This chain's CDR3 is CASSKAGYEQYF. The CDR3 DNA reads TGTGCCAGCAGTAAGGCGGGCTACGAGCAGTACTTC.

This clone turned up a few times. The chain employs TRBV7-2 and TRBJ1-5; D remains ambiguous. This CDR3 has 14 amino acids. The germline gives CDR1 SGHTA, CDR2 FQGNSA. The V end was cut by 1 base, the J end by 2 bases, with 6 bases between. The CDR3 is CASSLGQGNQPQHF. In DNA form, the CDR3 reads TGTGCCAGCAGCTTAGGTCAGGGCAATCAGCCCCAGCATTTT.

The chain combines TRBV2 with TRBJ1-5; D is unresolved. This CDR3 has 15 amino acids. V dropped 6 bases and J dropped 6 bases, with 18 bases sitting between them. In germline, CDR1 is SNHLY, CDR2 FYNNEI. Here the CDR3 reads CASRDDHKLIQPQHF. The CDR3 DNA follows: TGTGCCAGCAGGGATGATCATAAGCTGATTCAGCCCCAGCATTTT.

This chain connects TRBV19 to TRBJ2-1; 11 nucleotides line up with TRBD2. The CDR3 has 16 amino acids. Germline lookup yields CDR1 LNHDA and CDR2 SQIVND (reference sequence). J lost 6 bases, V lost 7 bases, and 11 bases had no gene match. CDR3 region: CASNLAGGYVPNEQFF. In DNA form, the CDR3 reads TGTGCCAGTAATCTAGCGGGAGGTTACGTTCCCAATGAGCAGTTCTTC.

A word on this clone: This sample includes further DNA sequences coding for the same CDR3. This chain uses TRBV9 with TRBJ2-5; possibly TRBD2 for D (6 bases). CDR3 length equals 15 residues. V was pared by 2 bases and J by 2 bases, with 13 bases between. CDR1 is SGDLS, CDR2 YYNGEE, per germline. The CDR3: CASSVGGGLQETQYF. The CDR3 bases are TGTGCCAGCAGCGTCGGGGGAGGCCTTCAAGAGACCCAGTACTTC. The whole variable domain, filled in from reference TRBV9 and TRBJ2-5, reads DSGVTQTPKHLITATGQRVTLRCSPRSGDLSVYWYQQSLDQGLQFLIQYYNGEERAKGNILERFSAQQFPDLHSELNLSSLELGDSALYFCASSVGGGLQETQYFGPGTRLLVL.

The chain employs TRBV13 and TRBJ2-7; D is perhaps TRBD1 (5 bases). The CDR3 totals 13 residues. Germline V gene lookup returns CDR1 PRHDT and CDR2 FYEKMQ (reference sequence). V dropped 5 bases and J dropped 7 bases, with 15 bases sitting between them. The CDR3 reads CASSMTVTSEQYF. In DNA, the CDR3 is TGTGCCAGCAGCATGACAGTGACCTCTGAGCAGTACTTC.